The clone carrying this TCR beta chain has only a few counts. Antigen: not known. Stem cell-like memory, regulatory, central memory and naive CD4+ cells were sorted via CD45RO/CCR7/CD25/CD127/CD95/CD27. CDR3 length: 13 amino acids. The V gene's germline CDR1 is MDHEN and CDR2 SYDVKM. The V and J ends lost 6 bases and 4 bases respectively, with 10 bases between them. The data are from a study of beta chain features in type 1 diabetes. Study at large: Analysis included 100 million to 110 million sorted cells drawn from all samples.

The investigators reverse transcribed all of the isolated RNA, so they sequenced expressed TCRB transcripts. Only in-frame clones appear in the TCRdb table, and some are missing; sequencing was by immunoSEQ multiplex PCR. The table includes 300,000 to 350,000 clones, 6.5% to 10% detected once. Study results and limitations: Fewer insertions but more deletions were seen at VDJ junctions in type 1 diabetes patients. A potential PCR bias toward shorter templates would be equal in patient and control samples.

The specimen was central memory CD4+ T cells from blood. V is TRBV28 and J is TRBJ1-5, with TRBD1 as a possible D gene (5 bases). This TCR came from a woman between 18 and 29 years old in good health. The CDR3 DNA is TGTGCCAGCAGGATTCAGGGAAATCAGCCCCAGCATTTT. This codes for CASRIQGNQPQHF.